The rows below give T cell receptor beta chains drawn from one sample of a study of regulatory T cells in long-lasting Graves disease. In TCRdb, the multiplex PCR reads were re-called with MiXCR into one record per CDR3 protein. In the table there are 620,000 or so distinct CDR3 sequences, 16% of which are singletons. Another study also made use of these data, one on T cells in Graves' hyperthyroidism and ophthalmopathy.

Source: peripheral blood mononuclear cells (PBMCs), taken at new diagnosis, from a patient treated with antithyroid drugs. The receptors derive from a woman aged 25 to 39 with Graves disease. The CDR3 runs from the conserved cysteine through the conserved F or W. A D gene is named only where the DNA matches it firmly. Size is stated for part of the rows, as once, few or many counts, or as a class when the clone is expanded.

NA	TRBV7-9	TRBD2	TRBJ2-1	CASSPPSGNEQFF	TGTGCCAGCAGCCCCCCTAGCGGGAATGAGCAGTTCTTC
NA	TRBV5-6	NA	TRBJ1-1	CASSFGLREAFF	TGTGCCAGCAGCTTTGGTCTCAGAGAAGCTTTCTTT
few	TRBV20-1	NA	TRBJ2-3	CSSPAGGASTDTQYF	TGCAGCTCACCAGCTGGGGGGGCCAGCACAGATACGCAGTATTTT
NA	TRBV12-3/TRBV12-4	NA	TRBJ2-7	CASSLHGPTYEQYF	TGTGCCAGCTCCCTCCACGGACCCACCTACGAGCAGTACTTC
many	TRBV10-3	NA	TRBJ2-3	CAIGDTTDTQYF	TGTGCCATCGGCGATACCACAGATACGCAGTATTTT
NA	TRBV7-6	NA	TRBJ2-5	CASSATSSSETQYF	TGTGCCAGCAGCGCAACTAGTTCATCAGAGACCCAGTACTTC
NA	TRBV9	NA	TRBJ1-2	CASSVQRTSNYGYTF	TGTGCCAGCAGCGTACAAAGGACATCTAACTATGGCTACACCTTC
many	TRBV12-3/TRBV12-4	NA	TRBJ1-6	CASSWAGPNSPLHF	TGTGCCAGCAGTTGGGCAGGACCAAATTCACCCCTCCACTTT
many	TRBV5-1	NA	TRBJ2-7	CASSGQLPPYEQYF	TGCGCCAGCAGCGGACAGCTTCCACCCTACGAGCAGTACTTC
NA	TRBV5-1	NA	TRBJ1-1	CASSSFGGTYTEAFF	TGCGCCAGCAGCTCCTTTGGGGGGACGTACACTGAAGCTTTCTTT
NA	TRBV18	TRBD1	TRBJ1-1	CASSPRDRGSNTEAFF	TGTGCCAGCTCGCCTCGGGACAGGGGTTCGAACACTGAAGCTTTCTTT
NA	TRBV13	TRBD1	TRBJ2-1	CASSLRQGEYNEQFF	TGTGCCAGCAGCTTAAGGCAGGGGGAATACAATGAGCAGTTCTTC
few	TRBV29-1	TRBD2	TRBJ2-7	CSVEETKRGSYEQYF	TGCAGCGTTGAAGAGACGAAGCGGGGGTCCTACGAGCAGTACTTC
NA	TRBV7-9	TRBD2	TRBJ2-7	CASQGGSYEQHF	TGTGCCAGTCAGGGAGGGTCCTACGAGCAGCACTTC
many	TRBV12-3/TRBV12-4	NA	TRBJ1-5	CASTPTVSNQPQHF	TGTGCCAGCACCCCGACGGTTAGCAATCAGCCCCAGCATTTT
many	TRBV28	NA	TRBJ1-5	CASSRRSRNQPQHF	TGTGCCAGCAGTCGTCGGTCCCGCAATCAGCCCCAGCATTTT
many	TRBV7-2	TRBD1	TRBJ1-4	CASSSTGGVSEKLFF	TGTGCCAGCAGTTCAACAGGGGGGGTTTCGGAAAAACTGTTTTTT
NA	TRBV25-1	NA	TRBJ2-2	CASPREGGWTGELFF	TGTGCCAGCCCGAGGGAAGGGGGGTGGACCGGGGAGCTGTTTTTT
many	TRBV20-1	NA	TRBJ2-1	CSAMRGNYNEQFF	TGCAGTGCTATGAGGGGGAATTACAATGAGCAGTTCTTC
NA	TRBV20-1	NA	TRBJ1-5	CSARDRGGEQPQHF	TGCAGTGCTAGAGATAGGGGGGGGGAGCAGCCCCAGCATTTT